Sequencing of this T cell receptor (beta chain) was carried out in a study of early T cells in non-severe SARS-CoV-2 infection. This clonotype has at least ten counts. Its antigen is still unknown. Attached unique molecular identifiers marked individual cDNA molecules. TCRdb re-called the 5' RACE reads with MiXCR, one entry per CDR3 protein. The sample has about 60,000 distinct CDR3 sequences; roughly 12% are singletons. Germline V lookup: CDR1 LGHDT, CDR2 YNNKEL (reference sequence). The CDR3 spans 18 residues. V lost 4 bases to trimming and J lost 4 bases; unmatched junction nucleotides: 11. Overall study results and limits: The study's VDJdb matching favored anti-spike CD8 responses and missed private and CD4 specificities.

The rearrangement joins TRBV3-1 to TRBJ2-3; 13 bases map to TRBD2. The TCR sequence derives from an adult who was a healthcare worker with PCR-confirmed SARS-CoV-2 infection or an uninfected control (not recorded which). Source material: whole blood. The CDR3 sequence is CASSRTSTSGGAADTQYF. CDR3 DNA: TGTGCCAGCAGCCGAACTAGTACTAGCGGGGGGGCGGCAGATACGCAGTATTTT.